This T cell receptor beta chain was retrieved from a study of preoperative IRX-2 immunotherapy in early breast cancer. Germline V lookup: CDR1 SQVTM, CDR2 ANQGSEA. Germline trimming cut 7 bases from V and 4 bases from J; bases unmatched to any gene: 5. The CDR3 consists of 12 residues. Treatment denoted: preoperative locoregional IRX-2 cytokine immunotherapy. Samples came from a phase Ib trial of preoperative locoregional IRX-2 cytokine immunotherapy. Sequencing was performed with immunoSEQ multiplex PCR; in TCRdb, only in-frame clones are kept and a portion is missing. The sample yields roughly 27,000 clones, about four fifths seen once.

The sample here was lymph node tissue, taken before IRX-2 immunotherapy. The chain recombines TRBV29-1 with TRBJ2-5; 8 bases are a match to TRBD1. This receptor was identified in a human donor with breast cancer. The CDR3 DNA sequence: TGCAGCGGGACAGGGCCCGGAGAGACCCAGTACTTC. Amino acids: CSGTGPGETQYF.